The source of this T cell receptor (beta chain) is a study of CD8 T cells in Susac syndrome. This clonotype is a singleton in its sample. TCR beta was sequenced from blood CD8+ and CD4+ T cells. V dropped 0 bases and J dropped 7 bases, with 9 bases sitting between them. Germline values: CDR1 LGHNA, CDR2 YSLEER. This CDR3 has 13 amino acids. Random hexamers were used to reverse transcribe about 0.5 to 1 ug of RNA. With immunoSEQ multiplex PCR, TCR beta CDR3 was amplified across 54 Vbeta and 13 Jbeta. Via MiXCR, TCRdb re-called the immunoSEQ multiplex PCR reads, giving one row per CDR3 protein. This table has hundreds of thousands of distinct CDR3 sequences, approximately 85% appearing once.

The sample consisted of CD8+ T cells from PBMCs. The V and J genes are TRBV4-3 and TRBJ1-1; D is undetermined. The receptor was isolated from a human donor with multiple sclerosis. DNA of the CDR3: TGCGCCAGCAGCCAAGACCCGGGGAATGAAGCTTTCTTT. Amino acid sequence: CASSQDPGNEAFF.